Following are 19 T cell receptor beta chains from one sample sequenced in a study of T cells after somatic rescue of genetic block. Sequenced by immunoSEQ multiplex PCR; TCRdb stores in-frame clones only, minus some. The data show 60,000 to 75,000 clones, 90% to 95% seen once. The sequencing input was peripheral blood mononuclear cells (PBMCs). These receptor sequences come from a man aged 35-49 years.

The chain carries TRBV5-1 and TRBJ1-6; the D gene is possibly TRBD1 (5 bases). CDR3 size: 15 residues. V lost 0 bases and J 10 bases, leaving 14 bases between the germline ends. The germline V gene has CDR1 SGHRS and CDR2 YFSETQ. In nucleotides, the CDR3 is TGCGCCAGCAGCTTGGACGCGGGAGCAGGGTCACCCCTCCACTTT. Protein: CASSLDAGAGSPLHF.

The chain couples TRBV28 to TRBJ2-7; 9 nucleotides match TRBD1. CDR3 length equals 14 residues. Germline V lookup: CDR1 MDHEN, CDR2 SYDVKM. Trimming took 5 bases from V and 3 from J; bases not matched to a gene: 5. This chain's CDR3 is CASSGTGGSYEQYF. As DNA, the CDR3 is TGTGCCAGCAGTGGTACAGGGGGCAGCTACGAGCAGTACTTC. Looking up the rest from reference TRBV28 and TRBJ2-7 gives the full variable domain: DVKVTQSSRYLVKRTGEKVFLECVQDMDHENMFWYRQDPGLGLRLIYFSYDVKMKEKGDIPEGYSVSREKKERFSLILESASTNQTSMYLCASSGTGGSYEQYFGPGTRLTVT.

V and J are TRBV30 and TRBJ1-5, with D uncertain. Germline lookup yields CDR1 GTSNPN and CDR2 SVGIG (reference sequence). The CDR3 spans 13 residues. The V end lost 4 bases, the J end lost 3 bases, and 10 bases lay between the germline ends. CDR3 protein: CAWTMGNNQPQHF. The CDR3 DNA reads as TGTGCCTGGACCATGGGAAACAATCAGCCCCAGCATTTT.

J is TRBJ2-5 and V is TRBV6-5, with D perhaps assigned TRBD1 or TRBD2 (5 bases each). CDR1 is MNHEY and CDR2 is SVGAGI in the germline V gene. The CDR3 contains 14 residues. Deletions cut 5 bases from V and 1 base from J, with 11 bases between. DNA for the CDR3: TGTGCCAGCAGTCCGTCTGGGGGCCAAGAGACCCAGTACTTC. Its translation is CASSPSGGQETQYF.

V is TRBV27 and J is TRBJ2-3, with D perhaps TRBD1 (6 bases). This CDR3 is 17 amino acids long. The ends were cut back, 1 base at V and 0 bases at J, with 14 bases in the middle. The germline V gene has CDR1 MNHEY and CDR2 SMNVEV (reference sequence). CDR3 region: CASSLYLGAVSTDTQYF. The CDR3 region has the DNA TGTGCCAGCAGTTTATATTTGGGGGCTGTGAGCACAGATACGCAGTATTTT.

The sample holds one count of this clone. This chain links TRBV9 with TRBJ2-1; D is possibly TRBD2 (5 bases). CDR1 is SGDLS and CDR2 is YYNGEE in the germline V gene. V lost 1 base to trimming and J lost 6 bases, with 14 bases between them. The CDR3 has 15 residues. CDR3 coding DNA: TGTGCCAGCAGCGTACCCCGGGAACCACTCAATGAGCAGTTCTTC. Amino acids: CASSVPREPLNEQFF.

The chain combines TRBV2 with TRBJ2-7; D remains ambiguous. Germline V gene data show CDR1 as SNHLY and CDR2 as FYNNEI. V was shortened by 7 bases and J by 5 bases, with 9 bases between the two germline ends. CDR3 length: 11 residues. CDR3 coding DNA: TGTGCCAGCAACATAGAGAACGAGCAGTACTTC. Its protein is CASNIENEQYF. The variable domain in full, with the rest retrieved from reference TRBV2 and TRBJ2-7, is EPEVTQTPSHQVTQMGQEVILRCVPISNHLYFYWYRQILGQKVEFLVSFYNNEISEKSEIFDDQFSVERPDGSNFTLKIRSTKLEDSAMYFCASNIENEQYFGPGTRLTVT.

The CDR3 protein is CASSLVPPGSNSYEQYF. The CDR3 DNA sequence: TGTGCCAGCAGCTTGGTTCCCCCAGGTTCGAACTCCTACGAGCAGTACTTC. The chain has TRBV5-4 and TRBJ2-7; the D is unclear. This CDR3 is built from 17 residues. V dropped 0 bases and J dropped 0 bases, with 16 bases sitting between them. The germline gives CDR1 SGHNT, CDR2 YYREEE (reference sequence).

This clone has only one observation. The chain joins TRBV14 to TRBJ2-3; D is possibly TRBD2 (6 bases). This CDR3 contains 14 residues. V shed 1 base and J shed 5 bases, with 10 bases lying between them. The germline gives CDR1 SGHDN, CDR2 FVKESK. The CDR3 DNA is TGTGCCAGCAGCCAAGCTCGGGAGTTAGATACGCAGTATTTT. Its protein is CASSQARELDTQYF.

This chain uses TRBV10-2 with TRBJ1-1; D gene unclear. This CDR3 contains 12 residues. V was shortened by 3 bases and J by 7 bases, with 9 bases between the two germline ends. From germline, CDR1 is WSHSY and CDR2 SAAADI. CDR3 loop: CASSDWADEAFF. The CDR3 coding sequence is TGCGCCAGCAGTGATTGGGCAGATGAAGCTTTCTTT.

The V gene is TRBV18, the J gene TRBJ1-1; D might be TRBD1 (5 bases). The length of the CDR3 is 16 residues. Germline V gives CDR1 KGHSH, CDR2 LQKENI. The ends were cut back, 4 bases at V and 8 bases at J, with 23 bases in the middle. In nucleotides, the CDR3 is TGTGCCAGCTCACAACAAGGGACCAGTTCCTCGGGGGAAGCTTTCTTT. As protein: CASSQQGTSSSGEAFF.

This clone occurred once. The chain links TRBV2 to TRBJ1-3; D unresolved. The length of the CDR3 is 15 residues. Trimming took 3 bases from V and 0 from J, leaving 9 bases between them. Germline lookup yields CDR1 SNHLY and CDR2 FYNNEI. This chain's CDR3 is CASSDQPVSGNTIYF. For the CDR3, the DNA is TGTGCCAGCAGTGACCAGCCCGTCTCTGGAAACACCATATATTTT.

The rearrangement uses TRBV28 and TRBJ2-3, with TRBD2 as a possible D gene (6 bases). Germline CDR1 is MDHEN and CDR2 is SYDVKM. The CDR3 is 15 residues long. The germline V and J ends were trimmed by 6 bases and 1 base, with 14 bases remaining between them. As DNA, the CDR3 is TGTGCCAGCAGACTGCCGGGACTCGGCACAGATACGCAGTATTTT. Its translation is CASRLPGLGTDTQYF.

This chain uses TRBV10-2 with TRBJ2-7; 8 positions match TRBD2. The CDR3 covers 14 residues. Looked up from germline, CDR1 is WSHSY and CDR2 is SAAADI. V lost 6 bases to trimming and J lost 6 bases; unmatched junction nucleotides: 10. In DNA form, the CDR3 reads TGCGCCAGCAGCTGGGGACTAGGATTCCCCGAGCAGTACTTC. This encodes CASSWGLGFPEQYF.

This chain uses TRBV19 with TRBJ1-3, with 7 bases identical to TRBD1. CDR1 and CDR2 (germline): LNHDA, SQIVND (reference sequence). The V segment lost 4 bases and the J segment 2 bases; nucleotides outside the gene matches: 2. The CDR3 has 14 residues. CDR3 sequence: CASSTRGTGNTIYF. The CDR3 nucleotides read TGTGCCAGTAGTACCAGGGGGACTGGAAACACCATATATTTT. The variable domain in full, with the rest retrieved from reference TRBV19 and TRBJ1-3, is DGGITQSPKYLFRKEGQNVTLSCEQNLNHDAMYWYRQDPGQGLRLIYYSQIVNDFQKGDIAEGYSVSREKKESFPLTVTSAQKNPTAFYLCASSTRGTGNTIYFGEGSWLTVV.

The chain has TRBV5-1 and TRBJ1-5, with 9 nucleotides matching TRBD1. Germline trimming cut 4 bases from V and 1 base from J; bases unmatched to any gene: 3. The CDR3 has 15 residues. The V gene's germline CDR1 is SGHRS and CDR2 YFSETQ. CDR3: CASSAGTGSNQPQHF. As DNA, the CDR3 is TGCGCCAGCAGCGCCGGGACAGGGAGCAATCAGCCCCAGCATTTT.

V is TRBV21-1 and J is TRBJ1-1. TRBV21-1 is a pseudogene segment. This CDR3 has 14 amino acids. CDR3 nucleotide sequence: TGTGCCAGCAGCAAATGCGCGGGAGACACTGAAGCTTTCTTT. As protein: CASSKCAGDTEAFF.

This chain uses TRBV6-5 with TRBJ1-2; possibly TRBD1 for D (5 bases). The CDR3 contains 15 residues. Trimming removed 0 bases at V and 2 bases at J, with 10 bases between. The germline V gene encodes CDR1 MNHEY and CDR2 SVGAGI. CDR3 in amino acids: CASSYSSQGNYGYTF. As DNA, the CDR3 is TGTGCCAGCAGTTACTCGTCTCAGGGAAACTATGGCTACACCTTC.

DNA of the CDR3: TGTGCCAGCAGCAGACTAGCGGGGGTCACTTACAATGAGCAGTTCTTC. As protein: CASSRLAGVTYNEQFF. The chain has TRBV6-6 and TRBJ2-1; 12 nucleotides match TRBD2. With V trimmed by 6 bases and J by 4 bases, 7 bases remained unmatched. The CDR3 totals 16 residues. The V gene's germline CDR1 is MNHNY and CDR2 SVGAGI (reference sequence).